This T cell receptor beta chain was found in a study of stem cell transplantation in POMP-related autoinflammatory disease. Study context: After transplant, neutrophils and platelets showed 100% graft donor chimerism through one year.

With respect to this clone: Its antigen is not known.

Trimming removed 0 bases from V and 9 bases from J, with 16 bases in between. CDR3 length: 16 amino acids. Germline CDR1 reads SGHRS; CDR2 reads YFSETQ. The study, taken as a whole, reports: Unique TRB V-J gene pairings were limited in number in patients with PRAID. A trend toward lower repertoire diversity and greater clonality appeared in every analyzed T-cell subset of PRAID patients.

Sequencing was performed with immunoSEQ multiplex PCR; in TCRdb, only in-frame clones are kept and a portion is missing. The repertoire consists of 68,000 or so clones, with approximately 91% occurring once and the leading ten covering 0.5% to 0.75%. V gene TRBV5-1 combines with J gene TRBJ1-6; TRBD1 might be the D (5 bases). Sequenced material: CD4+ T cells from PBMCs, taken after stem cell transplantation. The receptor comes from a human patient with POMP-related autoinflammation and immune dysregulation (PRAID). Some T cells may be provided by the graft donor. DNA of the CDR3: TGCGCCAGCAGCTTGGCCAGTGGGGCTTTAGCTTCACCCCTCCACTTT. It is translated as CASSLASGALASPLHF.